This entry concerns a single TCR beta chain. As yet, its antigen is unknown. One end of the junction fails to match germline, which may point to a read error. The CDR3 length is 14 residues. Germline lookup yields CDR1 ENHRY and CDR2 SYGVKD. The data were obtained in a study of CD8+CD57+ T cells in acquired aplastic anemia. Whole-study context: Yields of DNA that came from sorted CD4+ and CD8+ cells averaged about 2.9 ug. Healthy donors averaged approximately 11 million reads for CD4+ cells. The study, taken as a whole, reports: Patients and controls turned out to have roughly 31 CD8+ CDR3 sequences in common.

TCR beta VDJ and CDR3 profiling used genomic DNA as template. TCRdb fed the reads into MiXCR, producing one record per CDR3 protein. The top ten clones hold approximately 1% of a sample with about 160,000 distinct CDR3 sequences, approximately 44% of them seen once. The receptor comes from a human donor in good health. Sample: sorted CD4+, CD8+, or CD8+CD57+ T cells (not recorded which) from PBMCs. This chain joins TRBV10-3 and TRBJ1-1, with TRBD1 as a possible D gene (5 bases). CDR3 in DNA: TGTGCTAGCCCGGACGGGGGTGCGAACACCGAAGCTTTCTTT. Translated: CASPDGGANTEAFF.